These 29 T cell receptor beta chains originate from one sample sequenced in a study of PD-1 blockade in classical Hodgkin lymphoma. As for time point: cycle 4 day 1 (C4D1), after five to seven weeks of nivolumab. Every patient experienced relapse after autologous stem cell transplantation, and brentuximab vedotin exposure varied. The data were produced by immunoSEQ multiplex PCR, yet TCRdb's version contains in-frame clones alone and is incomplete. This sample yields about 13,000 clones, of which approximately 78% are seen a single time; approximately 15% belongs to the top ten. The sequences come from peripheral blood mononuclear cells (PBMCs), collected before the fourth cycle of nivolumab. Every receptor here comes from a human donor with classical Hodgkin lymphoma.

This clone was seen a few times. The chain joins TRBV19 to TRBJ1-4; 7 positions agree with TRBD1. The J segment lost 4 bases and the V segment lost 7 bases, leaving 6 bases of the junction unmatched. The CDR3 runs 14 residues. In germline, CDR1 is LNHDA, CDR2 SQIVND (reference sequence). The CDR3 DNA sequence: TGTGCCAGTACGGAGACAGGGAGTAATGAAAAACTGTTTTTT. It codes for CASTETGSNEKLFF.

CDR3 residues: CASNRGGNNSPLHF. In DNA form, the CDR3 reads TGTGCCAGCAACAGGGGCGGAAATAATTCACCCCTCCACTTT. The J gene is TRBJ1-6, the V gene TRBV5-4; TRBD1 agrees at 7 bases. V shed 6 bases and J 5 bases; nucleotides not matched to a gene: 5. CDR1 SGHNT and CDR2 YYREEE come from the germline V gene (reference sequence). The CDR3 runs to 14 residues. Supplemented by reference TRBV5-4 and TRBJ1-6, the full variable domain reads ETGVTQSPTHLIKTRGQQVTLRCSSQSGHNTVSWYQQALGQGPQFIFQYYREEENGRGNFPPRFSGLQFPNYSSELNVNALELDDSALYLCASNRGGNNSPLHFGNGTRLTVT.

The count of this clone is one. Given a far larger clone just one base away, this is likely a sequencing read error. Other nucleotide sequences from this sample produce the same CDR3. CDR3 nucleotide sequence: TGTGCCAGCAGCCATCGGACAGGGAGGCCCCTCCACTTT. This translates into CASSHRTGRPLHF. The V call is TRBV5-4, the J call TRBJ1-6, with TRBD1 identical over 8 bases. V gave up 4 bases and J gave up 13 bases; unmatched junction bases: 7. This CDR3 contains 13 residues. From germline, CDR1 is SGHNT and CDR2 YYREEE (reference sequence).

CDR3 loop: CAWGDISYEQYF. The CDR3 DNA sequence: TGTGCCTGGGGGGACATCTCCTACGAGCAGTACTTC. The chain joins TRBV30 to TRBJ2-7; D is possibly TRBD1 (6 bases). This CDR3 has 12 residues. Germline V gives CDR1 GTSNPN, CDR2 SVGIG (reference sequence). The V end was cut by 5 bases, the J end by 0 bases, with 8 bases between.

The J gene is TRBJ1-3, the V gene TRBV11-2, with 7 nucleotides matching TRBD1. V gave up 5 bases and J gave up 3 bases; unmatched junction bases: 7. CDR1 is SGHAT and CDR2 is FQNNGV in the germline V gene. This CDR3 comprises 15 residues. For the CDR3, the DNA is TGTGCCAGCAGCCAGCGGCAGGGGGATGGAAACACCATATATTTT. Its protein product is CASSQRQGDGNTIYF. The full variable domain, its missing parts supplied by reference TRBV11-2 and TRBJ1-3, is EAGVAQSPRYKIIEKRQSVAFWCNPISGHATLYWYQQILGQGPKLLIQFQNNGVVDDSQLPKDRFSAERLKGVDSTLKIQPAKLEDSAVYLCASSQRQGDGNTIYFGEGSWLTVV.

The V gene is TRBV9, the J gene TRBJ2-7; D ambiguous. Trimming left V 0 bases short and J 0 bases short, with 7 bases between. The CDR3 has 14 amino acids. Germline V CDR1 and CDR2: SGDLS, YYNGEE. CDR3 nucleotide sequence: TGTGCCAGCAGCGTAGAGGTCAACTCCTACGAGCAGTACTTC. This gives the protein CASSVEVNSYEQYF.

By share, this clone counts as large. The rearrangement uses TRBV10-1 and TRBJ1-2, with D uncertain. The CDR3 spans 11 residues. The V and J ends lost 2 bases and 5 bases respectively, with 3 bases between them. CDR1 and CDR2 from the germline V gene are WNHNN and SYGVQD (reference sequence). This CDR3 reads CASSEGYGYTF. The CDR3, as DNA: TGCGCCAGCAGTGAGGGGTATGGCTACACCTTC.

The chain uses TRBV6-1 and TRBJ1-1; the D is unclear. The CDR3 has 14 amino acids. The V gene's germline CDR1 is MNHNS and CDR2 SASEGT. Trimming removed 3 bases from V and 3 bases from J, with 11 bases in between. CDR3 region: CASSEETQHTEAFF. CDR3 bases: TGTGCCAGCAGTGAGGAAACTCAACACACTGAAGCTTTCTTT.

This clone was counted once. The chain links TRBV4-3 to TRBJ1-1; weak D call: TRBD1 (5 bases). The germline V gene has CDR1 LGHNA and CDR2 YSLEER. The germline V and J ends were trimmed by 5 bases and 1 base, with 8 bases remaining between them. The CDR3 length is 13 residues. The CDR3 spells CASSNTGNTEAFF. The DNA for the CDR3 is TGCGCCAGCAGCAACACAGGGAACACTGAAGCTTTCTTT.

This clone showed up just a few times. The V gene is TRBV11-1, the J gene TRBJ2-1; D gene uncertain. The CDR3 contains 16 residues. V shed 0 bases and J shed 0 bases, with 9 bases lying between them. Germline lookup yields CDR1 SGHAT and CDR2 FQDESV (reference sequence). The CDR3 sequence is CASSLAALRSYNEQFF. For the CDR3, the DNA is TGTGCCAGCAGCTTAGCGGCCCTTCGCTCCTACAATGAGCAGTTCTTC.

The gene calls are TRBV9 and TRBJ2-3, with TRBD2 matching 8 bases. Germline values: CDR1 SGDLS, CDR2 YYNGEE. The CDR3 spans 15 residues. V was pared by 4 bases and J by 2 bases, with 6 bases of the junction left unmatched. Here the CDR3 reads CASSLSGGPTDTQYF. DNA of the CDR3: TGTGCCAGCAGCTTAAGCGGGGGTCCCACAGATACGCAGTATTTT.

The rearrangement uses TRBV5-4 and TRBJ2-1; 7 nucleotides align to TRBD2. This CDR3 has 14 amino acids. Germline V gene lookup returns CDR1 SGHNT and CDR2 YYREEE (reference sequence). Losses at the gene ends were 0 bases for V and 12 bases for J; bases not matched to a gene: 9. CDR3 sequence (DNA): TGTGCCAGCAGCTTGGCCGGGGGGAAAAAGGCGCAGTTCTTC. Translating gives CASSLAGGKKAQFF.

This chain joins TRBV2 and TRBJ2-1; 11 positions match TRBD2. V shed 8 bases and J 0 bases; nucleotides not matched to a gene: 9. Per the germline V gene, CDR1 is SNHLY and CDR2 is FYNNEI. This CDR3 is built from 17 residues. In DNA form, the CDR3 reads TGTGCCAGCTGGGACCCTAGCGGGGGGTTCTCCTACAATGAGCAGTTCTTC. Translating gives CASWDPSGGFSYNEQFF.

The CDR3, as DNA: TGTGCCAGCAAAAAGGAAGACTATGGCTACACCTTC. It encodes CASKKEDYGYTF. This chain connects TRBV6-6 to TRBJ1-2; D is unclear. Germline V gives CDR1 MNHNY, CDR2 SVGAGI (reference sequence). The V end lost 7 bases, the J end lost 3 bases, and 9 bases lay between the germline ends. The CDR3 consists of 12 residues.

CDR3 loop: CAHNRGTGELFF. CDR3 coding DNA: TGTGCCCACAACAGGGGTACCGGGGAGCTGTTTTTT. V and J are TRBV28 and TRBJ2-2; 7 positions agree with TRBD1. This CDR3 has 12 residues. Germline values: CDR1 MDHEN, CDR2 SYDVKM. The V and J ends lost 11 bases and 5 bases, in that order; junction bases with no gene match: 5.

J is TRBJ2-1 and V is TRBV4-1; a weak D match, TRBD2 (5 bases). The CDR3 sequence is 15 residues long. Germline CDR1 is MGHRA and CDR2 is YSYEKL. Deletions cut 6 bases from V and 7 bases from J, with 19 bases between. The chain's CDR3 is CASSLPGSRANEQFF. The CDR3 DNA sequence: TGCGCCAGCAGTCTACCGGGATCTCGGGCGAATGAGCAGTTCTTC.

The table lists this clone with a count of one. The gene calls are TRBV9 and TRBJ1-5, with D tentatively TRBD1 (6 bases). V shed 3 bases and J shed 9 bases, with 19 bases lying between them. This CDR3 is 15 amino acids long. Germline loops: CDR1 SGDLS, CDR2 YYNGEE. The CDR3 spells CASSAQELQGMPQHF. CDR3 coding DNA: TGTGCCAGCAGCGCCCAGGAGCTACAGGGTATGCCCCAGCATTTT.

The chain combines TRBV21-1 with TRBJ1-5; no DNA check was done on the table's D call, TRBD1. TRBV21-1 is annotated as a pseudogene. The CDR3 contains 18 residues. CDR3 in DNA: TGTGCCAGCAGCAAAGGAGGAGGCAGGGGTTCGCCTGAGGGGCCCCAGCATTTT. As protein: CASSKGGGRGSPEGPQHF.

This clone has a single count. The genes are TRBV6-5 and TRBJ1-2; 11 nucleotides align to TRBD1. This CDR3 is 14 amino acids long. V gave up 6 bases and J gave up 4 bases; unmatched junction bases: 4. Germline-derived CDR1 and CDR2 are MNHEY and SVGAGI. CDR3 loop: CASRGQGASYGYTF. Here the CDR3 DNA reads TGTGCCAGCAGAGGACAGGGGGCGAGCTATGGCTACACCTTC.

The rearrangement uses TRBV7-2 and TRBJ2-1, with 7 bases identical to TRBD2. After removal of 7 bases from V and 7 bases from J, the junction contained 4 bases not matched to a gene. This CDR3 is built from 12 residues. Germline-derived CDR1 and CDR2 are SGHTA and FQGNSA. Here the CDR3 DNA reads TGTGCCAGCACCCTTAGCGGGAATGAGCAGTTCTTC. Its protein is CASTLSGNEQFF.

V gene TRBV11-2 combines with J gene TRBJ2-1; a possible D gene is TRBD2 (5 bases). The V end lost 5 bases, the J end lost 0 bases, and 17 bases lay between the germline ends. Germline V gives CDR1 SGHAT, CDR2 FQNNGV. The CDR3 covers 17 residues. CDR3 DNA sequence: TGTGCCAGCAGCCCCAGCGGTGGTGTAAGCTCCTACAATGAGCAGTTCTTC. Translation: CASSPSGGVSSYNEQFF. Full variable domain (outside the CDR3, taken from reference TRBV11-2 and TRBJ2-1): EAGVAQSPRYKIIEKRQSVAFWCNPISGHATLYWYQQILGQGPKLLIQFQNNGVVDDSQLPKDRFSAERLKGVDSTLKIQPAKLEDSAVYLCASSPSGGVSSYNEQFFGPGTRLTVL.

The chain links TRBV5-4 to TRBJ1-2; D gene ambiguous. CDR3 length: 14 residues. With 4 bases removed from V and 5 bases from J, the gap between germline ends came to 15 bases. CDR1 and CDR2 from the germline V gene are SGHNT and YYREEE (reference sequence). The CDR3 protein is CASSPQAEGYGYTF. The CDR3 nucleotides read TGTGCCAGCAGCCCCCAAGCGGAGGGATATGGCTACACCTTC.

The chain combines TRBV6-5 with TRBJ2-7, with D perhaps TRBD1 or TRBD2 (5 bases each). The CDR3 length is 12 residues. The V gene lost 0 bases and the J gene lost 5 bases, with 5 bases spanning the gap. Germline-derived CDR1 and CDR2 are MNHEY and SVGAGI. CDR3 coding DNA: TGTGCCAGCAGTTACTCGGGGGACGAGCAGTACTTC. Translated, it gives CASSYSGDEQYF.

This rearrangement joins TRBV4-3 to TRBJ1-1, with 9 bases lining up with TRBD1. This CDR3 comprises 15 residues. Germline CDR1 and CDR2: LGHNA and YSLEER. The junction had 8 bases not matched to a gene; V was cut back by 3 bases and J by 6 bases. CDR3 protein: CASSHTGQGWPEAFF. The CDR3 DNA sequence: TGCGCCAGCAGCCATACAGGACAGGGGTGGCCTGAAGCTTTCTTT.

The chain uses TRBV19 and TRBJ2-1; 11 bases are a match to TRBD1. J gave up 5 bases and V 4 bases, and 7 bases lay outside the gene matches. The V gene's germline CDR1 is LNHDA and CDR2 SQIVND (reference sequence). CDR3 length equals 16 residues. CDR3 in amino acids: CASSTWGGQGDNEQFF. As DNA, the CDR3 is TGTGCCAGTAGTACCTGGGGGGGACAGGGGGACAATGAGCAGTTCTTC.

The chain carries TRBV20-1 and TRBJ2-5; D not resolved. V was pared by 5 bases and J by 5 bases, with 9 bases between. The CDR3 has 11 amino acids. Germline V gene sequence: CDR1 DFQATT, CDR2 SNEGSKA (reference sequence). In DNA, the CDR3 is TGCAGTGCTTCCGTCCAGGAGACCCAGTACTTC. Protein: CSASVQETQYF.

The chain is built from TRBV27 and TRBJ2-5; D may match TRBD1 or TRBD2 (5 bases each). CDR3 length: 16 residues. V dropped 6 bases and J dropped 3 bases, with 20 bases sitting between them. Looked up from germline, CDR1 is MNHEY and CDR2 is SMNVEV (reference sequence). As DNA, the CDR3 is TGTGCCAGCAGGAGCCTTCGGCCTGGGGGTAAAGAGACCCAGTACTTC. This codes for CASRSLRPGGKETQYF.

The V and J genes are TRBV7-2 and TRBJ2-1, with TRBD2 matching 7 bases. Looked up from germline, CDR1 is SGHTA and CDR2 is FQGNSA. The V gene end was trimmed by 5 bases and the J gene end by 7 bases; junction bases not matched to a gene: 8. The CDR3 has 14 residues. The CDR3 sequence is CASSIRWGGNEQFF. The DNA of the CDR3 is TGTGCCAGCAGCATACGGTGGGGGGGGAATGAGCAGTTCTTC.

The chain links TRBV7-2 to TRBJ1-1; D not resolved. With 6 bases removed from V and 5 bases from J, the gap between germline ends came to 13 bases. From germline, CDR1 is SGHTA and CDR2 FQGNSA. This CDR3 has 13 residues. This CDR3 reads CASSQTWGTEAFF. The CDR3 nucleotides are TGTGCCAGCAGTCAAACATGGGGTACTGAAGCTTTCTTT.